Below are 15 T cell receptor beta chains sequenced from a single sample in a study of vaccination and CD4 T cells after COVID-19. Treatment defined: roughly 10-day PBMC culture with coronavirus spike peptide pools or control peptides (ViraFEST assay). No antigen is known for these receptors. Sequence data for DNA of cultured CD4+ T cells were generated by the Oncomine TCR Beta short-read assay. TCRdb re-analysed the PCR reads in MiXCR, keeping a single row per CDR3 protein. Of roughly 14,000 distinct CDR3 sequences detected, under 55% appear once; the ten largest clones hold around 8%. The sample consisted of CD4+ T cells from blood, cultured in vitro, taken before SARS-CoV-2 vaccination. Receptor source: a human donor who had recovered from COVID-19.

J is TRBJ2-1 and V is TRBV24-1; no firm D call. The CDR3 is 14 amino acids. Deletions cut 2 bases from V and 9 bases from J, with 13 bases between. Germline loops: CDR1 KGHDR, CDR2 SFDVKD. CDR3 sequence reads: CATSDSRKGFEQFF. CDR3 DNA: TGTGCCACCAGTGATTCACGGAAAGGTTTTGAGCAGTTCTTC.

The gene calls are TRBV20-1 and TRBJ1-2; D ambiguous. This CDR3 is 13 amino acids long. The ends were cut back, 4 bases at V and 3 bases at J, with 12 bases in the middle. Germline V gene sequence: CDR1 DFQATT, CDR2 SNEGSKA (reference sequence). The CDR3 here is CSATHNWDYGYTF. The CDR3 coding sequence is TGCAGTGCTACGCATAACTGGGACTATGGCTACACCTTC.

V usage is TRBV7-2 and J usage is TRBJ1-2; D might be TRBD1 (6 bases). Trimming took 5 bases from V and 4 from J, leaving 17 bases between them. The length of the CDR3 is 15 residues. Germline assignment: CDR1 SGHTA and CDR2 FQGNSA. DNA of the CDR3: TGTGCCAGCAGCCTGAACAGGGATGCCATCTATGGCTACACCTTC. It translates to CASSLNRDAIYGYTF.

This clonotype turned up a few times. The rearrangement joins TRBV12-3 or TRBV12-4 to TRBJ1-2; the match to TRBD1 covers 8 bases. Trimming cost V 5 bases and J 4 bases; bases outside gene matches: 6. The CDR3 is 14 amino acids. CDR3 residues: CASSPAGQGYGYTF. The CDR3 DNA is TGTGCCAGCAGTCCAGCAGGACAGGGCTATGGCTACACCTTC.

This rearrangement joins TRBV19 to TRBJ1-1, with D perhaps TRBD1 (6 bases). The CDR3 loop spans 13 amino acids. Trimming cost V 6 bases and J 1 base, with 9 bases left between them. Germline CDR1 is LNHDA and CDR2 is SQIVND (reference sequence). CDR3: CASRARGNTEAFF. In nucleotides, the CDR3 is TGTGCCAGTAGGGCCAGGGGGAACACTGAAGCTTTCTTT.

The V gene is TRBV6-1, the J gene TRBJ1-1; 11 positions agree with TRBD1. CDR1 is MNHNS and CDR2 is SASEGT in the germline V gene. This CDR3 comprises 14 residues. The ends lost 6 bases at V and 4 bases at J; junction bases unmatched: 4. CDR3 DNA sequence: TGTGCCAGCAGAGGGACAGGGGGGATCACTGAAGCTTTCTTT. Protein: CASRGTGGITEAFF.

The chain uses TRBV28 and TRBJ2-7; 7 positions match TRBD2. V lost 6 bases to trimming and J lost 0 bases; unmatched junction nucleotides: 11. CDR3 length equals 16 residues. In germline, CDR1 is MDHEN, CDR2 SYDVKM. DNA for the CDR3: TGTGCCAGCAGGCCTACACTAGCGTTAAGCTCCTACGAGCAGTACTTC. Its protein product is CASRPTLALSSYEQYF.

The chain employs TRBV5-1 and TRBJ1-1; D ambiguous. CDR3 length: 13 residues. CDR1 and CDR2 from the germline V gene are SGHRS and YFSETQ. V shed 5 bases and J shed 4 bases, with 12 bases lying between them. CDR3 region: CASSRVQPTEAFF. CDR3 sequence (DNA): TGCGCCAGCAGTAGGGTACAGCCCACTGAAGCTTTCTTT. The full variable domain, its missing parts supplied by reference TRBV5-1 and TRBJ1-1, is KAGVTQTPRYLIKTRGQQVTLSCSPISGHRSVSWYQQTPGQGLQFLFEYFSETQRNKGNFPGRFSGRQFSNSRSEMNVSTLELGDSALYLCASSRVQPTEAFFGQGTRLTVV.

This clonotype has a handful of counts. CDR3 residues: CATSRRGTDQPWLDNSPLHF. The DNA for the CDR3 is TGTGCCACCAGCAGGCGGGGGACAGACCAGCCCTGGCTTGATAATTCACCCCTCCACTTT. The chain employs TRBV15 and TRBJ1-6, with TRBD1 matching 7 bases. This CDR3 spans 20 amino acids. J lost 5 bases, V lost 3 bases, and 19 bases had no gene match. Germline CDR1 reads LNHNV; CDR2 reads YYDKDF (reference sequence).

This chain joins TRBV7-2 and TRBJ1-1, with D uncertain. Germline V gene lookup returns CDR1 SGHTA and CDR2 FQGNSA. This CDR3 is 13 amino acids long. With 3 bases removed from V and 11 bases from J, the gap between germline ends came to 16 bases. CDR3 protein: CASSLSPRQVAFF. The CDR3 DNA sequence: TGTGCCAGCAGCTTGTCTCCTCGCCAAGTGGCTTTCTTT. The full variable domain, its missing parts supplied by reference TRBV7-2 and TRBJ1-1, is GAGVSQSPSNKVTEKGKDVELRCDPISGHTALYWYRQSLGQGLEFLIYFQGNSAPDKSGLPSDRFSAERTGGSVSTLTIQRTQQEDSAVYLCASSLSPRQVAFFGQGTRLTVV.

The chain combines TRBV2 with TRBJ1-6, with no clear D. V was shortened by 6 bases and J by 0 bases, with 3 bases between the two germline ends. CDR3 length: 13 amino acids. In germline, CDR1 is SNHLY, CDR2 FYNNEI. This CDR3 reads CASRSSYNSPLHF. In DNA, the CDR3 is TGTGCCAGCAGAAGCTCCTATAATTCACCCCTCCACTTT.

This clonotype occurred a few times. V and J are TRBV7-9 and TRBJ1-2, with TRBD1 matching over 8 bases. The CDR3 has 13 residues. CDR1 is SEHNR, CDR2 FQNEAQ, per germline (reference sequence). The ends lost 10 bases at V and 8 bases at J; junction bases unmatched: 12. CDR3 amino acids: CATKTTGGSGYTF. CDR3 bases: TGTGCCACCAAGACTACAGGGGGTTCAGGCTACACCTTC.

The chain uses TRBV7-3 and TRBJ1-6; the D is unclear. CDR1 is SGHTA and CDR2 is FQGTGA in the germline V gene. The CDR3 runs 16 residues. V was shortened by 3 bases and J by 4 bases, with 13 bases between the two germline ends. The CDR3 loop reads CASSFGLSAYNSPLHF. The CDR3 nucleotides are TGTGCCAGCAGCTTCGGACTTTCGGCTTATAATTCACCCCTCCACTTT.

Only a few counts were recorded for this clonotype. The chain joins TRBV6-1 to TRBJ1-1; no reliable D call. Trimming removed 5 bases at V and 1 base at J, with 14 bases between. The CDR3 contains 15 residues. CDR1 and CDR2 from the germline V gene are MNHNS and SASEGT. The CDR3: CASSRAGWTNTEAFF. The CDR3 coding sequence is TGTGCCAGCAGTCGCGCGGGGTGGACGAACACTGAAGCTTTCTTT.

The rearrangement joins TRBV7-6 to TRBJ2-7; weak D call: TRBD2 (5 bases). Trimming left V 5 bases short and J 3 bases short, with 8 bases between. Germline CDR1 is SGHVS and CDR2 is FNYEAQ. The CDR3 is 12 residues long. The DNA of the CDR3 is TGTGCCAGCAGCCCTCGGGGCTACGAGCAGTACTTC. Protein product: CASSPRGYEQYF.